The 19 T cell receptor beta chains reported below all come from one sample, sequenced in a study of naive and memory T cell subsets. The beta constant-region primer was an equimolar mix of two oligonucleotides covering TRBC1 and TRBC2. Four rounds of PCR amplified the ligated cDNA using nested alpha and beta constant-region primers plus SP2. One entry per CDR3 protein, called by TCRdb with MiXCR from the UMI-ligation and nested PCR reads. There are some 82,000 distinct CDR3 sequences in the sample; about 10% occur only once, and over 0.11% lies in the top ten. The study's findings and limits: Possibly reflecting memory cells re-expressing CD45RA, a few larger clonotypes occurred in naive repertoires, especially CD8.

Antigens of these TCRs are unknown. Sequenced input: naive CD4+ T cells from blood. The source of these receptors is a human donor in good health.

V and J are TRBV28 and TRBJ2-2; 9 bases map to TRBD1. Germline CDR1 is MDHEN and CDR2 is SYDVKM. The CDR3 runs to 16 residues. J lost 5 bases, V lost 5 bases, and 9 bases had no gene match. The CDR3: CASSATTGGWTGELFF. Written as DNA, the CDR3 is TGTGCCAGCAGTGCTACGACAGGGGGATGGACCGGGGAGCTGTTTTTT.

This clonotype appeared a few times. The junction does not match germline at one end; this may be a read error. The chain uses TRBV7-7 and TRBJ2-3; 11 bases fit TRBD2. Looked up from germline, CDR1 is SSHAT and CDR2 is FNYEAQ (reference sequence). This CDR3 is built from 18 residues. CDR3 loop: CASSFSGRAKRSTDTQYF. CDR3 nucleotide sequence: TGTGCTAGCAGCTTTAGCGGGAGGGCTAAAAGGAGCACAGATACGCAGTATTTT.

The genes are TRBV6-5 and TRBJ2-3; no clear D. V lost 7 bases, J lost 2 bases, and 10 bases lay in between. Per the germline V gene, CDR1 is MNHEY and CDR2 is SVGAGI. This CDR3 comprises 13 residues. The CDR3 sequence: CASTRINTDTQYF. CDR3 DNA: TGTGCCAGCACGCGGATAAACACAGATACGCAGTATTTT.

The V gene is TRBV28, the J gene TRBJ1-1; D gene ambiguous. This CDR3 spans 13 amino acids. Germline V CDR1 and CDR2: MDHEN, SYDVKM. V gave up 5 bases and J gave up 4 bases, with 11 bases separating them. CDR3 coding DNA: TGTGCCAGCAGTCCCCCGGTGGGCACTGAAGCTTTCTTT. It translates to CASSPPVGTEAFF.

This clonotype has ten or more counts. The V gene is TRBV4-3, the J gene TRBJ2-4; 7 positions match TRBD1. Germline CDR1 LGHNA, CDR2 YSLEER. The CDR3 contains 18 residues. V lost 1 base and J lost 3; bases outside the gene matches: 12. The CDR3 loop reads CASSQGAWDSRIKNIQYF. The CDR3, as DNA: TGCGCCAGCAGCCAAGGTGCCTGGGACAGCAGAATCAAAAACATTCAGTACTTC.

This clonotype was counted many times. The V call is TRBV28, the J call TRBJ2-3; D not certain. CDR1 is MDHEN, CDR2 SYDVKM, per germline. Trimming pared 3 bases from V and 6 bases from J, leaving 4 bases between. The CDR3 is 11 residues long. Here the CDR3 reads CASSLWDTQYF. For the CDR3, the DNA is TGTGCCAGCAGTTTGTGGGATACGCAGTATTTT.

The chain joins TRBV6-2 or TRBV6-3 to TRBJ2-7; 9 positions agree with TRBD2. The CDR3 runs to 12 residues. The V segment lost 8 bases and the J segment 7 bases; nucleotides outside the gene matches: 6. The germline gives CDR1 MNHEY, CDR2 SVGEGT. CDR3: CASAQREEEQYF. The CDR3, as DNA: TGTGCCAGCGCTCAGCGGGAGGAGGAGCAGTACTTC.

This clonotype came up a few times. The rearrangement joins TRBV11-2 to TRBJ2-3, with D maybe TRBD2 (5 bases). V was trimmed by 5 bases and J by 2 bases, leaving 11 bases between them. CDR1 is SGHAT and CDR2 is FQNNGV in the germline V gene. This CDR3 comprises 14 residues. CDR3 sequence reads: CASSIPLATDTQYF. The CDR3 bases are TGTGCCAGCAGCATTCCCCTAGCCACAGATACGCAGTATTTT. The full variable domain, rest sourced from reference TRBV11-2 and TRBJ2-3, is EAGVAQSPRYKIIEKRQSVAFWCNPISGHATLYWYQQILGQGPKLLIQFQNNGVVDDSQLPKDRFSAERLKGVDSTLKIQPAKLEDSAVYLCASSIPLATDTQYFGPGTRLTVL.

The chain couples TRBV20-1 to TRBJ1-3; D unresolved. This CDR3 has 13 amino acids. Trimming took off 6 bases at V and 0 bases at J, with 9 bases between the two ends. Germline V gives CDR1 DFQATT, CDR2 SNEGSKA (reference sequence). The CDR3: CSAVENSGNTIYF. CDR3 coding DNA: TGCAGTGCGGTCGAAAACTCTGGAAACACCATATATTTT.

The gene calls are TRBV7-8 and TRBJ1-5, with D maybe TRBD1 (6 bases). The germline gives CDR1 SGHVS, CDR2 FQNEAQ. Trimming shortened V by 1 base and J by 3 bases, and 13 bases separated the two germline ends. The CDR3 sequence is 16 residues long. CDR3 coding DNA: TGTGCCAGCAGCTTAGACAGGGAGGTGCTCAATCAGCCCCAGCATTTT. This gives the protein CASSLDREVLNQPQHF.

This clonotype was detected only a few times. V gene TRBV5-4 combines with J gene TRBJ2-3, with a possible D match to TRBD1 (6 bases). Germline CDR1 is SGHNT and CDR2 is YYREEE (reference sequence). The CDR3 runs to 13 residues. V lost 4 bases and J 4 bases, leaving 10 bases between the germline ends. The CDR3 spells CASSGGPADTQYF. As DNA, the CDR3 is TGTGCCAGCAGCGGGGGCCCTGCAGATACGCAGTATTTT.

This clonotype was counted many times. This sequence joins TRBV3-1 and TRBJ2-7; D not resolved. Deletions cut 1 base from V and 0 bases from J, with 7 bases between. CDR3 length equals 14 residues. Germline CDR1 is LGHDT and CDR2 is YNNKEL (reference sequence). The CDR3 DNA is TGTGCCAGCAGCCAAGGGCCGAGCTCCTACGAGCAGTACTTC. Amino acid sequence: CASSQGPSSYEQYF.

The chain employs TRBV28 and TRBJ1-1, with D uncertain. The CDR3 extends over 13 amino acids. The V gene's germline CDR1 is MDHEN and CDR2 SYDVKM. Trimming removed 8 bases from V and 0 bases from J, with 10 bases in between. The CDR3 bases are TGTGCCAGCCGCGTCGCCGTGAACACTGAAGCTTTCTTT. This gives the protein CASRVAVNTEAFF. Based on the CDR3 plus reference TRBV28 and TRBJ1-1, the full variable domain is DVKVTQSSRYLVKRTGEKVFLECVQDMDHENMFWYRQDPGLGLRLIYFSYDVKMKEKGDIPEGYSVSREKKERFSLILESASTNQTSMYLCASRVAVNTEAFFGQGTRLTVV.

In its sample, this clonotype was seen many times. The V call is TRBV19, the J call TRBJ2-1; TRBD2 matches at 7 bases. J was trimmed by 5 bases and V by 4 bases; bases with no gene match: 17. The CDR3 has 18 residues. In germline, CDR1 is LNHDA, CDR2 SQIVND (reference sequence). Here the CDR3 DNA reads TGTGCCAGTAGTACCGGGCGGGGTAGGAGCGGGATAAACAATGAGCAGTTCTTC. This translates into CASSTGRGRSGINNEQFF.

This clonotype showed up just a few times. The chain is built from TRBV4-2 and TRBJ2-5; D is possibly TRBD1 or TRBD2 (5 bases each). Germline V lookup: CDR1 LGHNA, CDR2 YNFKEQ. The ends were cut back, 0 bases at V and 5 bases at J, with 16 bases in the middle. This CDR3 is built from 16 residues. CDR3 bases: TGTGCCAGCAGCCAAGATTCAGGGATGGCGGGTGAGACCCAGTACTTC. It encodes CASSQDSGMAGETQYF.

This clonotype was seen at least ten times. This chain connects TRBV13 to TRBJ2-7; D is undetermined. The CDR3 extends over 11 amino acids. Germline CDR1 reads PRHDT; CDR2 reads FYEKMQ (reference sequence). Trimming took 5 bases from V and 2 from J, leaving 4 bases between them. The CDR3 loop reads CASSLAYEQYF. For the CDR3, the DNA is TGTGCCAGCAGCCTCGCCTACGAGCAGTACTTC.

V is TRBV10-3 and J is TRBJ1-1; no definite D call. V lost 6 bases and J lost 0, with 14 bases in between. Germline V CDR1 and CDR2: ENHRY, SYGVKD. The CDR3 consists of 15 residues. CDR3 protein: CAIRSLAGMNTEAFF. CDR3 sequence (DNA): TGTGCCATCAGGTCCCTGGCGGGTATGAACACTGAAGCTTTCTTT.

This clonotype was found once. V and J are TRBV12-3 or TRBV12-4 and TRBJ1-4; tentatively, D is TRBD1 (5 bases). V lost 7 bases, J lost 0 bases, and 15 bases lay in between. The CDR3 has 16 residues. CDR3 in DNA: TGTGCCAGCACCCCTCTAGGGACCGCAACTAATGAAAAACTGTTTTTT. This sequence encodes CASTPLGTATNEKLFF.

This clonotype was observed a few times. V gene TRBV7-3 combines with J gene TRBJ2-6; perhaps TRBD1 as D (6 bases). The CDR3 has 18 residues. Between the trimmed V and J ends, which lost 5 bases and 3 bases, there was a span of 20 bases. Looked up from germline, CDR1 is SGHTA and CDR2 is FQGTGA. CDR3 sequence (DNA): TGTGCCAGCAGCCACCGTGGAACAGGGATTGATGGGGCCAACGTCCTGACTTTC. The encoded protein is CASSHRGTGIDGANVLTF.